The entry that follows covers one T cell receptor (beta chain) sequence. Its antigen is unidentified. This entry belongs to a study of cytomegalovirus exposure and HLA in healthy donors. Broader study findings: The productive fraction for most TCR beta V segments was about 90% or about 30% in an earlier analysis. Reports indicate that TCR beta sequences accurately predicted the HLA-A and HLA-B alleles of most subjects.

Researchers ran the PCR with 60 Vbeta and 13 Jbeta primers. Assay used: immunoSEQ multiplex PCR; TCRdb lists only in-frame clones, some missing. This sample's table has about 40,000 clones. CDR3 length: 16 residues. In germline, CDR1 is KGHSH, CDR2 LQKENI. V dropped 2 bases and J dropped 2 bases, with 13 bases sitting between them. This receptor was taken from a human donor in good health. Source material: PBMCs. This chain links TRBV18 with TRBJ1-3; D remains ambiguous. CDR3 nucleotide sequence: TGTGCCAGCTCACCAAACGGGGTAGTAGCTGGAAACACCATATATTTT. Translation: CASSPNGVVAGNTIYF.